This T cell receptor beta chain was captured by sequencing in a study of blood T cell repertoires in COVID-19. Overall study context: Sites in the United States, Italy and Spain provided acute and convalescent COVID-19 samples. T cells, B-cell-depleted T cells, or PBMCs provided the cDNA or gDNA that served as material.

This clone was seen only once. Assay: immunoSEQ multiplex PCR; the TCRdb copy retains only in-frame clones and omits some. Among 65,000 to 70,000 clones listed, about 86% were seen once. The specimen sequenced was peripheral blood. This sequence was found in a man in his forties with COVID-19, enrolled during active disease.

CDR3 sequence reads: CASSENAGEKLRFGYEQYF. CDR3 sequence (DNA): TGCGCCAGCAGTGAGAACGCAGGGGAGAAGCTCCGCTTCGGTTACGAGCAGTACTTC. The chain has TRBV10-2 and TRBJ2-7; possible D gene TRBD1, 6 bases. The CDR3 contains 19 residues. Trimming stripped 2 bases from V and 4 bases from J, with 27 bases between. Germline CDR1 and CDR2: WSHSY and SAAADI.